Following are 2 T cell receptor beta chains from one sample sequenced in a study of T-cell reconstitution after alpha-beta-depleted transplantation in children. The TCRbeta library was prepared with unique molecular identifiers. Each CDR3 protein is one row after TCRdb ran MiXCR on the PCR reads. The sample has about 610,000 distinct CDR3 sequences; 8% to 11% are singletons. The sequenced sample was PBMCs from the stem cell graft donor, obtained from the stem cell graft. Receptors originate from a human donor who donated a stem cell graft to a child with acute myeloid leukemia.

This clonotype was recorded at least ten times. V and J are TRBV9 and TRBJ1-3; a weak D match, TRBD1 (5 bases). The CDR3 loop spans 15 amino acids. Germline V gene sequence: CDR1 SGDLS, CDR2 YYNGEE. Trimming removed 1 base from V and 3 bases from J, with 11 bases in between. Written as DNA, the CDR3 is TGTGCCAGCAGCGTATCGGCAGGGCATGGAAACACCATATATTTT. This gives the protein CASSVSAGHGNTIYF.

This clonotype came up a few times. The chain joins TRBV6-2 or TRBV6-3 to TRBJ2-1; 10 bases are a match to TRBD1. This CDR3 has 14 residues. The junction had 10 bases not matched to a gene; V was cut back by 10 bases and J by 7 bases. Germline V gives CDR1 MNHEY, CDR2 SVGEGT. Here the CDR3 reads CATRGQGVVNEQFF. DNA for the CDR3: TGTGCCACCAGAGGACAGGGGGTAGTGAATGAGCAGTTCTTC.